This T cell receptor beta chain was captured in a study of T cell responses to AZD1222 COVID-19 vaccine. The assay was immunoSEQ multiplex PCR, and TCRdb's table has in-frame clones only and misses some. The repertoire holds approximately 92,000 clones, with roughly 91% as singletons. The V and J ends lost 8 bases and 0 bases respectively, with 14 bases between them. The CDR3 has 15 residues. Germline V gene data show CDR1 as SGHTA and CDR2 as FQGNSA. The source was peripheral blood, collected on day 0 of AZD1222 vaccination. V usage is TRBV7-2 and J usage is TRBJ1-5; possible D gene TRBD1, 5 bases. The sequence came from an adult in good health. The CDR3 bases are TGTGCCAGCGAGTCACGGGGGGATAGCAATCAGCCCCAGCATTTT. This sequence encodes CASESRGDSNQPQHF.